This entry concerns a single T cell receptor beta chain. As yet, its antigen is unknown. The genes and germline here are from mouse. The data stem from a study of CD8+ T cells in alopecia areata. Sorting of pooled cutaneous lymph node cells was based on CD4, CD8alpha, NKG2D, NKG2ACE and other markers. Once RNA had been extracted, it was reverse transcribed into cDNA to act as the sequencing template. Using immunoSEQ multiplex PCR, the repertoire was profiled, and TCRdb retains in-frame clones only, with some absent. Sampling found over 15,000 clones, none seen once. Study-level results: Compared with normal scalp, lesional scalp had higher clonality and more expanded CD8+ clones. Resident alphabeta T cells of normal skin are also sequenced in scalp samples. TCR sharing across patients was less clear than in mice, possibly HLA-related.

The sequence derives from a C3H/HeJ mouse with alopecia areata. Strain haplotype (MHC): H2-k. The specimen was CD8+ T cells sorted from a lymph node.

The CDR3 reads CTCSRGEDTQYF. CDR3 DNA (partial): TGCACCTGCAGTCGGGGGGAAGAC. The chain couples TRBV1 to TRBJ2-5; D may be TRBD2 (6 bases). The read falls 4 residues short of the CDR3 end, and the missing part is taken from the germline J gene. This CDR3 contains 12 residues. Germline V gene lookup returns CDR1 NSQYPW and CDR2 LRSPGD (reference sequence).